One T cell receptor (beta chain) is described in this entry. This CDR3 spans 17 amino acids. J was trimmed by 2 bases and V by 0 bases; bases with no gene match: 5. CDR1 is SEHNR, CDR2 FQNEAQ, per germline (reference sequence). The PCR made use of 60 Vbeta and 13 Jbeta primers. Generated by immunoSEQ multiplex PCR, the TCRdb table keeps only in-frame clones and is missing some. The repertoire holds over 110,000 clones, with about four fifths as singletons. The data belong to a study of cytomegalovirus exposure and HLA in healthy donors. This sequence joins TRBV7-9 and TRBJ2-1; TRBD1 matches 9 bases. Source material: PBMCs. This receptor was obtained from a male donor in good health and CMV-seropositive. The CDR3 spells CASSLAEGTGTYNEQFF. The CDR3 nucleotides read TGTGCCAGCAGCTTAGCGGAAGGGACAGGGACCTACAATGAGCAGTTCTTC.